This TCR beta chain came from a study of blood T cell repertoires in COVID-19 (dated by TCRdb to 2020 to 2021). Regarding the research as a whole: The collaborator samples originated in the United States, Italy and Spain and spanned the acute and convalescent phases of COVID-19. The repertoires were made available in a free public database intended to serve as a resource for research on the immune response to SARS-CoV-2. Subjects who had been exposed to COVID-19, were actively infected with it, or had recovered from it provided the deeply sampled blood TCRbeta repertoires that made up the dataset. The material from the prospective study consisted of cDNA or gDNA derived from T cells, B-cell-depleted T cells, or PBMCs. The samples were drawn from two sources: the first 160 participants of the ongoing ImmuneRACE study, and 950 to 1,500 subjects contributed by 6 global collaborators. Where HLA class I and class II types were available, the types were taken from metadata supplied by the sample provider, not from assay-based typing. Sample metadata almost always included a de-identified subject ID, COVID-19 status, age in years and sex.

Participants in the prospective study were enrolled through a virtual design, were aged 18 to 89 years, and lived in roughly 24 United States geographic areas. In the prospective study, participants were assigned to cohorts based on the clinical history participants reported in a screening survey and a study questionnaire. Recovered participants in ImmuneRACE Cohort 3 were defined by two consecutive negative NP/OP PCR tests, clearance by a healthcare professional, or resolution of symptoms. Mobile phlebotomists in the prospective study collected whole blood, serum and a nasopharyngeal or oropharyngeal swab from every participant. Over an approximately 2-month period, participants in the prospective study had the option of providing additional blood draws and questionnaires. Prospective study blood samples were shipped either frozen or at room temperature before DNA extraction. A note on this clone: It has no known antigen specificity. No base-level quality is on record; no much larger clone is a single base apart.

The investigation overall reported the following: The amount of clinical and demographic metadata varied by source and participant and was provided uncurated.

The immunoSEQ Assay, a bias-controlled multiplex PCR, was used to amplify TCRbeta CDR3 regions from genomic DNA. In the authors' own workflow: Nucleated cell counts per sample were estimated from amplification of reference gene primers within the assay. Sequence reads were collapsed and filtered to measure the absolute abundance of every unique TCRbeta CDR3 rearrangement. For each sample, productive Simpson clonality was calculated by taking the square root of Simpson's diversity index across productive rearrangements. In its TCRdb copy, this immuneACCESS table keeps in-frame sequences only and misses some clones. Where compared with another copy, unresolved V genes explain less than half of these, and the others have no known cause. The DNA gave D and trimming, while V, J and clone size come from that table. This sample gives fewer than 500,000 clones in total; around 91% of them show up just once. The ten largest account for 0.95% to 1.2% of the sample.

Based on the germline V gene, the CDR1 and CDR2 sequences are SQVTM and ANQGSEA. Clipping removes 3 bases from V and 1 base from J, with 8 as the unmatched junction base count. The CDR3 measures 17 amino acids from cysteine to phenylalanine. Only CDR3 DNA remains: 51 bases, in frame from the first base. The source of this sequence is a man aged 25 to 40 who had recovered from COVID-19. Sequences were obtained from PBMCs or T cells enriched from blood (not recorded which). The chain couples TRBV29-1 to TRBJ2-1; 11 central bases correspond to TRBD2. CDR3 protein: CSVDELAGAGSYNEQFF. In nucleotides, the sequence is TGCAGCGTTGATGAACTAGCGGGAGCGGGTTCCTACAATGAGCAGTTCTTC.